What follows are 32 T cell receptor beta chains derived from one specimen sequenced in a study of cytomegalovirus exposure and HLA in healthy donors. The PCR used 60 Vbeta and 13 Jbeta primers. TCRdb keeps only in-frame clones here, not all; method: immunoSEQ multiplex PCR. The sample holds 130,000 to 150,000 clones, less than 85% seen once. Input material: PBMCs. These receptors were taken from a middle-aged man in good health and CMV-seropositive.

This clone was observed a few times. This sample also contains other DNA sequences that code for the same CDR3. The gene calls are TRBV28 and TRBJ1-1; D ambiguous. The length of the CDR3 is 13 residues. Trimming took 3 bases from V and 2 from J, leaving 7 bases between them. Germline V gene data show CDR1 as MDHEN and CDR2 as SYDVKM. The CDR3 spells CASSFRGNTEAFF. The CDR3, as DNA: TGTGCCAGCAGTTTTCGGGGTAACACTGAAGCTTTCTTT.

This clone has just one count. Here the CDR3 reads CASSYSLLDNYEQYF. In DNA, the CDR3 is TGTGCCAGCAGTTACTCCCTACTGGACAACTACGAGCAGTACTTC. The V and J genes are TRBV6-5 and TRBJ2-5; D may be TRBD1 (5 bases). The J call is uncertain, as TRBJ2-7 better fits the DNA end. Per germline, CDR1 MNHEY and CDR2 SVGAGI. The CDR3 spans 15 residues.

The V and J genes are TRBV6-6 and TRBJ1-1; 7 bases match TRBD1. Per the germline V gene, CDR1 is MNHNY and CDR2 is SVGAGI (reference sequence). The CDR3 extends over 13 amino acids. The V and J ends lost 6 bases and 6 bases, in that order; junction bases with no gene match: 7. CDR3 sequence: CASRRTGEAEAFF. In DNA, the CDR3 is TGTGCCAGCAGGAGAACAGGGGAAGCTGAAGCTTTCTTT.

This clone was counted a few times. V is TRBV27 and J is TRBJ1-1; the D is unclear. Trimming shortened V by 3 bases and J by 1 base, and 6 bases separated the two germline ends. CDR1 is MNHEY and CDR2 is SMNVEV in the germline V gene (reference sequence). The CDR3 has 13 amino acids. The CDR3: CASSFPGNTEAFF. CDR3 nucleotide sequence: TGTGCCAGCAGTTTTCCAGGGAACACTGAAGCTTTCTTT.

This chain connects TRBV6-6 to TRBJ2-7; 10 bases align to TRBD1. The CDR3 spans 14 residues. V trimming: 5 bases; J trimming: 3 bases; junction bases outside the gene matches: 4. The germline gives CDR1 MNHNY, CDR2 SVGAGI (reference sequence). The CDR3, as DNA: TGTGCCAGCAGTCACGGACAGGGGGGCTACGAGCAGTACTTC. Its translation is CASSHGQGGYEQYF.

The gene calls are TRBV5-6 and TRBJ1-1, with no clear D. The CDR3 has 12 amino acids. V lost 1 base, J lost 6 bases, and 7 bases lay in between. Germline loops: CDR1 SGHDT, CDR2 YYEEEE. The CDR3 region has the DNA TGTGCCAGCAGCTTGTTATTATCTGAAGCTTTCTTT. It specifies CASSLLLSEAFF.

V and J are TRBV6-5 and TRBJ2-3; D is unclear. CDR3 length: 13 amino acids. V lost 0 bases, J lost 9 bases, and 10 bases lay in between. Germline-derived CDR1 and CDR2 are MNHEY and SVGAGI. CDR3 sequence reads: CASSYSSALTQYF. The CDR3 DNA sequence: TGTGCCAGCAGTTACTCGAGTGCCCTCACGCAGTATTTT.

The chain carries TRBV15 and TRBJ2-7; 7 positions agree with TRBD2. V shed 4 bases and J 4 bases; nucleotides not matched to a gene: 4. Germline CDR1 and CDR2: LNHNV and YYDKDF (reference sequence). The CDR3 spans 13 residues. The DNA for the CDR3 is TGTGCCACCAGCATGGGACTAACTTACGAGCAGTACTTC. Translated: CATSMGLTYEQYF.

The chain links TRBV29-1 to TRBJ1-5; no definite D call. The length of the CDR3 is 13 residues. The V end lost 4 bases, the J end lost 4 bases, and 11 bases lay between the germline ends. The V gene's germline CDR1 is SQVTM and CDR2 ANQGSEA. The CDR3 DNA reads TGCAGCGTTGCGGCACGGGATAATCAGCCCCAGCATTTT. This translates into CSVAARDNQPQHF.

The chain joins TRBV5-1 to TRBJ1-1; no definite D call. The CDR3 loop spans 16 amino acids. Germline CDR1 and CDR2: SGHRS and YFSETQ. Trimming left V 4 bases short and J 0 bases short, with 16 bases between. The CDR3 sequence is CASSREEVLLNTEAFF. CDR3 nucleotides: TGCGCCAGCAGCCGGGAGGAAGTTCTATTGAACACTGAAGCTTTCTTT.

The genes are TRBV27 and TRBJ2-1, with D maybe TRBD1 (6 bases). CDR3 size: 13 residues. V gave up 5 bases and J gave up 4 bases, with 9 bases separating them. CDR1 is MNHEY, CDR2 SMNVEV, per germline (reference sequence). The CDR3 DNA sequence: TGTGCCAGCAGTGGCCAGGGGTACAATGAGCAGTTCTTC. This encodes CASSGQGYNEQFF.

Only a few counts were recorded for this clone. The V gene is TRBV29-1, the J gene TRBJ2-2, with 12 bases identical to TRBD1. The CDR3 totals 15 residues. Losses at the gene ends were 5 bases for V and 2 bases for J; bases not matched to a gene: 3. CDR1 SQVTM and CDR2 ANQGSEA come from the germline V gene. The CDR3 protein is CSVKGQGANTGELFF. The CDR3 DNA follows: TGCAGCGTTAAGGGACAGGGGGCAAACACCGGGGAGCTGTTTTTT.

This clone has only one observation. This chain joins TRBV5-1 and TRBJ1-2; a weak D match, TRBD1 (6 bases). V was pared by 0 bases and J by 4 bases, with 25 bases between. The CDR3 contains 19 residues. The germline CDR1 and CDR2 sequences are SGHRS and YFSETQ. The CDR3 DNA sequence: TGCGCCAGCAGCTTGGTACGGACAGCCCTAAACCCCGGAGGCTATGGCTACACCTTC. Its translation: CASSLVRTALNPGGYGYTF.

The rearrangement links TRBV19 to TRBJ1-5; TRBD1 agrees at 8 bases. The V segment lost 3 bases and the J segment 0 bases; nucleotides outside the gene matches: 10. CDR1 is LNHDA and CDR2 is SQIVND in the germline V gene (reference sequence). The CDR3 consists of 18 residues. The CDR3 DNA reads TGTGCCAGTAGTATCCTGACAGGGGCCTCCTATAGCAATCAGCCCCAGCATTTT. Translation: CASSILTGASYSNQPQHF.

The chain employs TRBV2 and TRBJ2-2; the D is unclear. Between the trimmed V and J ends, which lost 6 bases and 3 bases, there was a span of 8 bases. CDR3 length equals 13 residues. CDR1 is SNHLY and CDR2 is FYNNEI in the germline V gene. The CDR3 region is CASRELYTGELFF. DNA of the CDR3: TGTGCCAGCAGAGAGCTCTACACCGGGGAGCTGTTTTTT.

The rearrangement joins TRBV4-2 to TRBJ2-4; D is perhaps TRBD2 (5 bases). Trimming removed 0 bases from V and 6 bases from J, with 12 bases in between. The germline gives CDR1 LGHNA, CDR2 YNFKEQ. CDR3 size: 15 residues. The CDR3 DNA sequence: TGTGCCAGCAGCCAAGATGCCTCCCGGGGAAACATTCAGTACTTC. Translated, it gives CASSQDASRGNIQYF.

The genes are TRBV5-4 and TRBJ2-1, with D uncertain. CDR1 SGHNT and CDR2 YYREEE come from the germline V gene (reference sequence). The CDR3 spans 15 residues. The V end lost 0 bases, the J end lost 1 base, and 8 bases lay between the germline ends. CDR3 nucleotide sequence: TGTGCCAGCAGCTTGGGTGTATATTCCTACAATGAGCAGTTCTTC. Protein product: CASSLGVYSYNEQFF.

This clone has just a few counts. The J gene is TRBJ1-2, the V gene TRBV4-1; 8 bases fit TRBD1. J lost 11 bases, V lost 0 bases, and 17 bases had no gene match. CDR3 length: 17 amino acids. Germline V gives CDR1 MGHRA, CDR2 YSYEKL. CDR3: CASSQENPAAGQGGYTF. The CDR3 nucleotides are TGCGCCAGCAGCCAAGAAAACCCCGCGGCCGGACAGGGTGGGTACACCTTC.

The V and J genes are TRBV19 and TRBJ2-7; 10 bases fit TRBD1. Trimming took 6 bases from V and 4 from J; bases not matched to a gene: 12. The length of the CDR3 is 16 residues. CDR1 is LNHDA, CDR2 SQIVND, per germline (reference sequence). The CDR3 region is CASSPPGQGSSYEQYF. The CDR3 nucleotides read TGTGCCAGTAGCCCTCCGGGACAGGGGTCTTCGTACGAGCAGTACTTC.

The chain couples TRBV6-5 to TRBJ2-1; a possible D gene is TRBD2 (5 bases). The V gene lost 5 bases and the J gene lost 10 bases, with 18 bases spanning the gap. Germline V gene data show CDR1 as MNHEY and CDR2 as SVGAGI. The CDR3 consists of 14 residues. The chain's CDR3 is CASSPPGLREEQFF. The CDR3 nucleotides read TGTGCCAGCAGTCCCCCCGGACTTCGGGAAGAGCAGTTCTTC.

This chain joins TRBV27 and TRBJ1-3, with D possibly matching TRBD1 (6 bases). Germline V CDR1 and CDR2: MNHEY, SMNVEV (reference sequence). The length of the CDR3 is 14 residues. V was cut by 3 bases and J by 3 bases, with 9 bases left in between. CDR3 DNA: TGTGCCAGCAGTTTTTCCAGGGGTGGAAACACCATATATTTT. It translates to CASSFSRGGNTIYF.

This clone is medium-sized. V and J are TRBV7-9 and TRBJ2-7; 11 nucleotides agree with TRBD1. The CDR3 contains 13 residues. V dropped 6 bases and J dropped 7; count of bases not matched to a gene: 5. Looked up from germline, CDR1 is SEHNR and CDR2 is FQNEAQ (reference sequence). This CDR3 is CASSTGTGGEQYF. The CDR3 DNA sequence: TGTGCCAGCAGTACCGGGACAGGGGGTGAGCAGTACTTC.

This sequence joins TRBV30 and TRBJ1-5; TRBD1 aligns across 8 bases. With V trimmed by 6 bases and J by 2 bases, 3 bases remained unmatched. Germline V CDR1 and CDR2: GTSNPN, SVGIG (reference sequence). The CDR3 has 13 residues. The CDR3 spells CACKTGGNQPQHF. CDR3 sequence (DNA): TGTGCCTGCAAGACAGGGGGCAATCAGCCCCAGCATTTT.

This clone appeared once. This chain uses TRBV2 with TRBJ2-7, with a tentative D call TRBD1 (6 bases). This CDR3 is 12 amino acids long. The germline V gene encodes CDR1 SNHLY and CDR2 FYNNEI. The V end was cut by 6 bases, the J end by 2 bases, with 8 bases between. Here the CDR3 reads CASRRDTYEQYF. In nucleotides, the CDR3 is TGTGCCAGCAGACGGGACACCTACGAGCAGTACTTC. The full variable domain, completed using reference TRBV2 and TRBJ2-7, is EPEVTQTPSHQVTQMGQEVILRCVPISNHLYFYWYRQILGQKVEFLVSFYNNEISEKSEIFDDQFSVERPDGSNFTLKIRSTKLEDSAMYFCASRRDTYEQYFGPGTRLTVT.

The chain joins TRBV2 to TRBJ2-3, with a possible D match to TRBD1 (6 bases). V dropped 3 bases and J dropped 1 base, with 11 bases sitting between them. CDR1 and CDR2 (germline): SNHLY, FYNNEI. The CDR3 runs 15 residues. Here the CDR3 DNA reads TGTGCCAGCAGTGATTGGGCAGGGGGCACAGATACGCAGTATTTT. The encoded protein is CASSDWAGGTDTQYF.

This clone was seen once. The chain couples TRBV5-1 to TRBJ1-1; D perhaps matches TRBD1 (5 bases). Germline CDR1 SGHRS, CDR2 YFSETQ. This CDR3 spans 13 amino acids. The V gene lost 0 bases and the J gene lost 9 bases, with 12 bases spanning the gap. The CDR3 DNA reads as TGCGCCAGCAGCTTGGGAGTCCAGGGTCAAGCTTTCTTT. It encodes CASSLGVQGQAFF.

The CDR3: CASRLAAMGGTEAFF. The DNA of the CDR3 is TGTGCCAGCCGATTGGCCGCCATGGGCGGGACTGAAGCTTTCTTT. This rearrangement joins TRBV28 to TRBJ1-1; unclear D gene. The V end was cut by 8 bases, the J end by 5 bases, with 21 bases between. The CDR3 runs to 15 residues. Germline V CDR1 and CDR2: MDHEN, SYDVKM.

V gene TRBV18 combines with J gene TRBJ2-6, with no clear D. Trimming cost V 1 base and J 0 bases, with 7 bases left between them. CDR3 length: 16 amino acids. Germline V lookup: CDR1 KGHSH, CDR2 LQKENI. The CDR3 region is CASSPLLSSGANVLTF. The CDR3 region has the DNA TGTGCCAGCTCACCACTTCTCAGCTCTGGGGCCAACGTCCTGACTTTC.

This clone was seen only once. The chain recombines TRBV6-5 with TRBJ1-2, with D tentatively TRBD1 (5 bases). The V end lost 6 bases, the J end lost 1 base, and 15 bases lay between the germline ends. CDR3 length: 15 residues. Germline V gene sequence: CDR1 MNHEY, CDR2 SVGAGI. Here the CDR3 DNA reads TGTGCCAGCAGCTGGGGCTTCCCTTTTAACTATGGCTACACCTTC. The encoded protein is CASSWGFPFNYGYTF.

The J gene is TRBJ2-7, the V gene TRBV5-1; 7 bases align to TRBD1. V lost 5 bases, J lost 0 bases, and 8 bases stayed unmatched. CDR1 SGHRS and CDR2 YFSETQ come from the germline V gene. The CDR3 has 15 amino acids. CDR3: CASSWGQTSSYEQYF. CDR3 coding DNA: TGCGCCAGCAGTTGGGGACAGACGAGCTCCTACGAGCAGTACTTC.

This clone was detected only once. The chain joins TRBV5-5 to TRBJ2-7; no clear D. Germline-derived CDR1 and CDR2 are SGHKS and YYEKEE (reference sequence). Trimming stripped 1 base from V and 0 bases from J, with 11 bases between. The CDR3 is made up of 15 amino acids. In nucleotides, the CDR3 is TGTGCCAGCAGCTTGTGGGTGGCGGACTCCTACGAGCAGTACTTC. It specifies CASSLWVADSYEQYF.

The chain recombines TRBV5-1 with TRBJ1-1; D perhaps matches TRBD1 (6 bases). This CDR3 contains 14 residues. V lost 3 bases and J 5 bases, leaving 14 bases between the germline ends. The germline CDR1 and CDR2 sequences are SGHRS and YFSETQ. The CDR3 DNA reads TGCGCCAGCAGCTCTTCACAGGGAAGGACTGAAGCTTTCTTT. Amino acids: CASSSSQGRTEAFF.